This TCR beta chain was sequenced during a study of Tregs in tolerant kidney transplant recipients. This clone was seen only once. Measured with immunoSEQ multiplex PCR; TCRdb has only the in-frame clones, and not every one. The table has some 64,000 clones, 98% seen once. The germline V gene encodes CDR1 SGHRS and CDR2 YFSETQ. The CDR3 contains 13 residues. The V gene end was trimmed by 4 bases and the J gene end by 5 bases; junction bases not matched to a gene: 5. The rearrangement uses TRBV5-1 and TRBJ1-1; 7 nucleotides align to TRBD1. The sequence was obtained from a human donor who received a combined kidney and bone marrow transplant. Sequenced material: Tregs from blood, taken before the transplant. As DNA, the CDR3 is TGCGCCAGCAGCCAGGGGGTGACGACTGAAGCTTTCTTT. Translation: CASSQGVTTEAFF.